A single sample gave rise to the 4 T cell receptor beta chains below, sequenced in a study of identical twins. TCRdb reprocessed the 5' RACE reads with MiXCR, giving one entry per CDR3 protein. The sample holds some 600,000 distinct CDR3 sequences, roughly 6.6% seen once. Another study also made use of these data, one on yellow fever vaccine responses in identical twins.

Sequencing was performed on PBMCs. The origin of the receptors is a woman aged 18-29 years in good health.

A few counts support this clonotype. V usage is TRBV4-1 and J usage is TRBJ1-3, with D tentatively TRBD1 (5 bases). V lost 4 bases and J lost 0, with 13 bases in between. The germline gives CDR1 MGHRA, CDR2 YSYEKL. CDR3 length: 16 residues. CDR3 in amino acids: CASSLLSTGSGNTIYF. CDR3 nucleotides: TGCGCCAGCAGCCTCCTATCCACAGGCTCTGGAAACACCATATATTTT.

This chain joins TRBV12-3 or TRBV12-4 and TRBJ2-7; TRBD2 matches at 8 bases. V shed 3 bases, J shed 1 base, and the junction held 8 bases outside the gene matches. This CDR3 is built from 16 residues. CDR3 amino acids: CASSFGQLADSYEQYF. The CDR3, as DNA: TGTGCCAGCAGTTTTGGTCAACTAGCGGATTCCTACGAGCAGTACTTC.

This clonotype was counted ten times or more. The V gene is TRBV12-3 or TRBV12-4, the J gene TRBJ2-5; 11 nucleotides agree with TRBD2. J lost 4 bases, V lost 6 bases, and 10 bases had no gene match. This CDR3 has 16 residues. The CDR3 DNA reads TGTGCCAGCAGCCCTCCGACTAGCGGGAAGTCAGAGACCCAGTACTTC. Translated, it gives CASSPPTSGKSETQYF.

This chain connects TRBV8-2 to TRBJ1-4; the table assigns TRBD1, which was not confirmed against the DNA. TRBV8-2 is deemed a pseudogene. This CDR3 spans 17 amino acids. The CDR3 DNA reads TGTGCCAGCGGCCCCGGGGTGCAAAGATTCCCTAATGAAAAACTGTTTTTT. Protein product: CASGPGVQRFPNEKLFF.